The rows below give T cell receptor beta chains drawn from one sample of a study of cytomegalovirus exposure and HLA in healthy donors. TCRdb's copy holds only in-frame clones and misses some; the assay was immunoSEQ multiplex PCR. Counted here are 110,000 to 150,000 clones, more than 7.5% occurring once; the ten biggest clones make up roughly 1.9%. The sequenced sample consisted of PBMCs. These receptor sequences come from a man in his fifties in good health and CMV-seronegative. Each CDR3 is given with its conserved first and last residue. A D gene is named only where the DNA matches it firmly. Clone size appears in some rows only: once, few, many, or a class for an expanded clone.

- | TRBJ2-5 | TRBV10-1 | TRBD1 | TGCGCCAGCAGTGGGGGACAGTTCCAAGAGACCCAGTACTTC | CASSGGQFQETQYF
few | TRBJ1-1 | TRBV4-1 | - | TGCGCCAGCAGCCAAGATTTCAGGGGGAACACTGAAGCTTTCTTT | CASSQDFRGNTEAFF
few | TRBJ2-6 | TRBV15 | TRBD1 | TGTGCCACCAGCAGAGATGGGACAGGGAGCTCTGGGGCCAACGTCCTGACTTTC | CATSRDGTGSSGANVLTF
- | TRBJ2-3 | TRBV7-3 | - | TGTGCCAGCAGCTTAATGGTAGCGGTTAGCACAGATACGCAGTATTTT | CASSLMVAVSTDTQYF
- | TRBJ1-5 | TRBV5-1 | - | TGCGCCAGCAGCGAGGGGGTTATTGGGGGGGGAGGCAATCAGCCCCAGCATTTT | CASSEGVIGGGGNQPQHF
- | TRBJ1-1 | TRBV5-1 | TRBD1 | TGCGCCAGCAGCTTGGACGGGACAGGGGGGAGGACTGAAGCTTTCTTT | CASSLDGTGGRTEAFF
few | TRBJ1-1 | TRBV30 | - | TGTGCCTGGAGTGGAGTAGGGGTGGGTGAAGCTTTCTTT | CAWSGVGVGEAFF
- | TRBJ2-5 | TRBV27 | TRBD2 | TGTGCCAGCAGTTTAATAACGCCCACTAGCGGGGGGCCCGGGGAGACCCAGTACTTC | CASSLITPTSGGPGETQYF
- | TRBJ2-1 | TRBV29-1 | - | TGCAGCGCCCCGGGGAGGGGGGCGTCCTACAATGAGCAGTTCTTC | CSAPGRGASYNEQFF
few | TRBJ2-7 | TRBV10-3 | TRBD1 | TGTGCCATCAGACAGGGGACAGGGGCCTCCTACGAGCAGTACTTC | CAIRQGTGASYEQYF
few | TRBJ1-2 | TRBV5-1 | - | TGCGCCAGCAGCTTGGCCGGGACACTAGATAACTATGGCTACACCTTC | CASSLAGTLDNYGYTF
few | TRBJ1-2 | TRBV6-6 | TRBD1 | TGTGCCAGCAGTCTACGACAGGGGCGCGGGAACTATGGCTACACCTTC | CASSLRQGRGNYGYTF
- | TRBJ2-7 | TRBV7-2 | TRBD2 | TGTGCCAGCAGCTTAAGACTAGCGGGGATCTTCTACGAGCAGTACTTC | CASSLRLAGIFYEQYF
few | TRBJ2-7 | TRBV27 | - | TGTGCCAGCAGTTCAGAGGCAGGGGGGATCTACGAGCAGTACTTC | CASSSEAGGIYEQYF
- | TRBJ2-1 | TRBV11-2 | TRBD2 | TGTGCCAGCAGCAGTAGCGGGGGCTCCTACAATGAGCAGTTCTTC | CASSSSGGSYNEQFF
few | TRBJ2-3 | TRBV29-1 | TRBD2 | TGCAGCGCCCCTCTCCCACTAGCGGGAGGGCCAGATACGCAGTATTTT | CSAPLPLAGGPDTQYF
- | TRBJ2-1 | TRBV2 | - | TGTGCCAGCAGTGATTTAGCGAGGAATGAGCAGTTCTTC | CASSDLARNEQFF
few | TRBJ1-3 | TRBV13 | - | TGTGCCAGCAGCCCTCCAGGGTTCTCTGGAAACACCATATATTTT | CASSPPGFSGNTIYF
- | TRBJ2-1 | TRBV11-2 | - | TGTGCCAGCAGCTTAGGAGTGGGCCCCTCTGAGCAGTTCTTC | CASSLGVGPSEQFF
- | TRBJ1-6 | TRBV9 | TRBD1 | TGTGCCAGCAGCAGCCGGGACAGCGGAAGCTCCTATAATTCACCCCTCCACTTT | CASSSRDSGSSYNSPLHF
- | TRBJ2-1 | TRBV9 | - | TGTGCCAGCACCACAAGCGTCCTTAGCTCCTACAATGAGCAGTTCTTC | CASTTSVLSSYNEQFF
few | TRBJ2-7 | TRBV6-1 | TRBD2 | TGTGCCAGCAGTGAAGGGTTAGCGGGGGCCTACGAGCAGTACTTC | CASSEGLAGAYEQYF
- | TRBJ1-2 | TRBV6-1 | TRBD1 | TGTGCCAGCAGTGCGGGACAGGGAAATGGCTACACCTTC | CASSAGQGNGYTF
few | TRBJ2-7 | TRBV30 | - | TGTGCCTGGAATCTCCGGCTGGCAGGGTCCTACGAGCAGTACTTC | CAWNLRLAGSYEQYF
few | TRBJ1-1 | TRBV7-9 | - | TGTGCCAGTACCGGGATGAACACTGAAGCTTTCTTT | CASTGMNTEAFF
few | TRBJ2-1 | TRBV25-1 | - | TGTGCCAGCAGTGAATTCGGGGGGCCCCAGGGTGAGCAGTTCTTC | CASSEFGGPQGEQFF
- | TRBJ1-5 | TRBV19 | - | TGTGCCAGTAGTATAAGTGGACAGTTTAATCAGCCCCAGCATTTT | CASSISGQFNQPQHF
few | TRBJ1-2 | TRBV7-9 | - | TGTGCCAGCAGCTCGGGATCCGAGGACTATGGCTACACCTTC | CASSSGSEDYGYTF
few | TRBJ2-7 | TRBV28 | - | TGTGCCAGCAGTTTGCCGACCTACACGGGAGTGCAGTACTTC | CASSLPTYTGVQYF
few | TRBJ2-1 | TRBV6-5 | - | TGTGCCAGCAGCACGCCGGGAGCGCCGACCGATGAGCAGTTCTTC | CASSTPGAPTDEQFF
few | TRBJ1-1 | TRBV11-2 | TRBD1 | TGTGCCAGCAGCTTAGAGATTGTGCAGGGGGGTTGGGACACTGAAGCTTTCTTT | CASSLEIVQGGWDTEAFF
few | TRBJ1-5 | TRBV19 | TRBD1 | TGTGCCAGTAGACAGGGGGGCTTCAATCAGCCCCAGCATTTT | CASRQGGFNQPQHF
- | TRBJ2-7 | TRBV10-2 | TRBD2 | TGCGCCAGCAGCGGGACTAGCGGGAGAGATGGCGAGCAGTACTTC | CASSGTSGRDGEQYF
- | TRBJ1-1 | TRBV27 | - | TGTGCCAGCAGTTCTCCGAGGTCCGGTAACACTGAAGCTTTCTTT | CASSSPRSGNTEAFF
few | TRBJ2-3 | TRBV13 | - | TGTGCCAGCCACCGGGTAAGCACAGATACGCAGTATTTT | CASHRVSTDTQYF
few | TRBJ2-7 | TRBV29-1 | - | TGCAGCGTTTCTCGACAGGTCCCCTACGAGCAGTACTTC | CSVSRQVPYEQYF
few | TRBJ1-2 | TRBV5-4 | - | TGTGCCAGCAGCTTGGACGCGACAGATATCTATGGCTACACCTTC | CASSLDATDIYGYTF
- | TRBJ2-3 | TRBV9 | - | TGTGCCAGCAGCATGGGACTCGTCACAGATACGCAGTATTTT | CASSMGLVTDTQYF
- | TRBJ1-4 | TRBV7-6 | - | TGTGCCAGCAGCTTACGGTCACAGGGAAATGAAAAACTGTTTTTT | CASSLRSQGNEKLFF
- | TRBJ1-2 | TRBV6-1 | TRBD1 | TGTGCCAGCATGGACAGGGGAGGCTATGGCTACACCTTC | CASMDRGGYGYTF
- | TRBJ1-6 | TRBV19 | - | TGTGCCAGTAGTGCGTTTGGACAGAATAATTCACCCCTCCACTTT | CASSAFGQNNSPLHF
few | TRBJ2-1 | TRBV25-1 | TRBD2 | TGTGCCAGCAGTGAAGGGCGGGGGATGGAGAATGAGCAGTTCTTC | CASSEGRGMENEQFF
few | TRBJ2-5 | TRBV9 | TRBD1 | TGTGCCAGCAGCGAGGGGGCGCAGGAGACCCAGTACTTC | CASSEGAQETQYF
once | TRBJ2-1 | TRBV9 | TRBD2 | TGTGCCAGCAGCGTAGCTGGGCTAGCGGGGAATGAGCAGTTCTTC | CASSVAGLAGNEQFF
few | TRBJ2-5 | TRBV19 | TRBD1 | TGTGCCAGTAGTGAGGGACAGGGCCGAAGGCTGAAGGCCCAGTACTTC | CASSEGQGRRLKAQYF
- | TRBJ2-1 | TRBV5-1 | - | TGCGCCAGCAGCTTGGTCGGGGATGAGCAGTTCTTC | CASSLVGDEQFF